These T cell receptor beta chains were read from a single sample in a study of identical twins. One entry per CDR3 protein, called by TCRdb with MiXCR from the 5' RACE reads. The sample yields roughly 750,000 distinct CDR3 sequences, 21% seen once. Separately, the same data were catalogued under a study of T cells expressing NK-cell markers.

Sequencing was carried out using PBMCs. The receptor set was obtained from a woman aged 18-30 years in good health. The CDR3 runs from the conserved cysteine through the conserved F or W. D genes are given only for firm matches. Size is omitted from some rows. Given values are once, few, many or a class for expanded clones.

j_call | clone_size | v_call | d_call | cdr3_aa | cdr3_nt
TRBJ2-7 | few | TRBV20-1 | NA | CSARRSPGTFYEQYF | TGCAGTGCTAGAAGAAGCCCCGGGACATTCTACGAGCAGTACTTC
TRBJ2-1 | NA | TRBV20-1 | NA | CSAILLASSYNEQFF | TGCAGTGCTATTTTATTAGCGAGCTCCTACAATGAGCAGTTCTTC
TRBJ2-3 | NA | TRBV7-9 | TRBD2 | CASSPKLAGSSTDTQYF | TGTGCCAGCAGCCCCAAGCTAGCGGGATCTAGCACAGATACGCAGTATTTT
TRBJ1-4 | many | TRBV20-1 | TRBD1 | CSARGWQGGSEKLFF | TGCAGTGCTAGAGGTTGGCAGGGGGGAAGCGAAAAACTGTTTTTT
TRBJ2-1 | NA | TRBV5-6 | NA | CASSSRGANEQFF | TGTGCCAGCAGCTCCCGGGGGGCAAATGAGCAGTTCTTC
TRBJ2-7 | NA | TRBV10-3 | NA | CAISESGPSLEQYF | TGTGCCATCAGTGAGTCAGGACCCTCCCTCGAGCAGTACTTC
TRBJ2-7 | NA | TRBV20-1 | NA | CSARDIGRRSYEQYF | TGCAGTGCTAGAGATATCGGGAGAAGGTCCTACGAGCAGTACTTC
TRBJ1-1 | many | TRBV12-3/TRBV12-4 | TRBD1 | CASSPRTGNTEAFF | TGTGCCAGCAGCCCCAGGACAGGGAACACTGAAGCTTTCTTT
TRBJ1-1 | NA | TRBV5-1 | NA | CASSFGGIFTEAFF | TGCGCCAGCAGCTTTGGGGGCATCTTCACTGAAGCTTTCTTT
TRBJ2-2 | NA | TRBV11-2 | NA | CASSLLRALGDTGELFF | TGTGCCAGCAGCTTACTTCGGGCGTTGGGTGACACCGGGGAGCTGTTTTTT
TRBJ1-6 | many | TRBV12-3/TRBV12-4 | NA | CASSFGRSNSPLHF | TGTGCCAGCAGTTTCGGGCGGAGTAATTCACCCCTCCACTTT